This TCR beta chain was captured in a study of naive and memory T cell subsets. The ends lost 0 bases at V and 6 bases at J; junction bases unmatched: 11. Germline CDR1 is LGHNA and CDR2 is YSLEER. CDR3 length: 16 amino acids. The SP2 primer and nested alpha and beta constant region primers amplified ligated cDNA in four rounds. TCRdb reprocessed the UMI-ligation and nested PCR reads via MiXCR and lists one record per CDR3 protein. The profile shows about 24,000 distinct CDR3 sequences, about 6.4% of them singletons. Treatment of the sample: skin biopsy from PPD injection site in Mantoux-positive individual. A UMI-containing oligonucleotide was joined by 3' ligation to the TCR cDNA template. Biopsied sites were PPD injections in people with a positive Mantoux test. This clonotype was detected many times. Its antigen is currently unknown. Study-wide findings and caveats: Far more TCRs reportedly came from tuberculin skin test site biopsies.

The sequence came from an adult in good health. This chain connects TRBV4-3 to TRBJ2-7; 7 bases align to TRBD2. The sequenced sample was skin, obtained from a tuberculin skin test site. CDR3 sequence (DNA): TGCGCCAGCAGCCAAGATAAGGCTAGCGGCCTCGGCGAGCAGTACTTC. It encodes CASSQDKASGLGEQYF.